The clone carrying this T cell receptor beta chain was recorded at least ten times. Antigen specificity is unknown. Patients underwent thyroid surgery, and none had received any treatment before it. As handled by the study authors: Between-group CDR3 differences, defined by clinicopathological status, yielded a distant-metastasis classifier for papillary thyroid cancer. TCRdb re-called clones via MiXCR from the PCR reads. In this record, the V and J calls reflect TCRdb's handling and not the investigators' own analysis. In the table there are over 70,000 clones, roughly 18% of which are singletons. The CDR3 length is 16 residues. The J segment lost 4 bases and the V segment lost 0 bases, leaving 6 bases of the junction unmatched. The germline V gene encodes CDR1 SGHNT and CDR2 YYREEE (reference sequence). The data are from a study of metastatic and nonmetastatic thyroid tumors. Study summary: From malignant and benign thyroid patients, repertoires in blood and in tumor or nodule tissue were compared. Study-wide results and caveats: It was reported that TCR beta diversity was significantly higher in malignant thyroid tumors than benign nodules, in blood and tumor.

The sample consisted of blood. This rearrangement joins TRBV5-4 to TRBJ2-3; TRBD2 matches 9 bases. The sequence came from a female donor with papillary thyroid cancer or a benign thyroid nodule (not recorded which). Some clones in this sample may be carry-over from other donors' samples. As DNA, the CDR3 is TGTGCCAGCAGCTTGGCGATAGCGGGAGCAGCAGATACGCAGTATTTT. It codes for CASSLAIAGAADTQYF.